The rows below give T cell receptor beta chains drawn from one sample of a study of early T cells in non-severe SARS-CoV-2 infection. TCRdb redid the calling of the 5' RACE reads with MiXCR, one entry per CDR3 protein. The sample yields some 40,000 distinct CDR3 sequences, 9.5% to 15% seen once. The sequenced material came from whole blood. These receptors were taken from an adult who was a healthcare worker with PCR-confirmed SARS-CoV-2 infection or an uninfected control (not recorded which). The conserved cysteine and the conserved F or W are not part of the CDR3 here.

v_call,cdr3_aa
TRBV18,ASSPPTGYNQPQH
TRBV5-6,ASSRGLSTDTQY
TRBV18,ASSPLGQRQGREY
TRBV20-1,SARVDMNTEAF
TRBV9,ASSAGDTGTSLDTQY
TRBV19,ASSLPTGELF
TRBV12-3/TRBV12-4,ASTIGEGYEQF
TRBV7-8,ASSNRLGFTQY
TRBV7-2,ASSFPGEDGYT
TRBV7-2,ASGEGLAGPYEQY
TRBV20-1,SAREGTNTEAF
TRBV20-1,SAGTSGQETQY
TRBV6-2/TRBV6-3,ASTSPVERGNQGNSGANVLT